The TCR beta chain described here comes from a study of cytomegalovirus exposure and HLA in healthy donors. Notes on the study in general: Excluded were some V segments that proved indistinguishable, including TRBV6-2 and TRBV6-3. Reports showed the classifier diagnosing cytomegalovirus status with high specificity and sensitivity.

Primers: 60 Vbeta forward and 13 Jbeta reverse. Clones were read by immunoSEQ multiplex PCR, and TCRdb kept only the in-frame ones, dropping some. The sample contains 100,000 to 150,000 clones, around 77% of which appear only once. CDR1 and CDR2 (germline): LGHNA, YNFKEQ. The length of the CDR3 is 15 residues. V lost 1 base and J 2 bases, leaving 10 bases between the germline ends. Concerning this clone: Its specificity is unknown.

This receptor was taken from a woman between 50 and 59 years old in good health and CMV-seronegative. V is TRBV4-2 and J is TRBJ2-3; D not certain. The specimen was PBMCs. CDR3 sequence (DNA): TGTGCCAGCAGCCAAGCTCTACAGAACACAGATACGCAGTATTTT. Translated, it gives CASSQALQNTDTQYF.